This T cell receptor beta chain was captured in a study of memory CD4+ T cells and cytomegalovirus serostatus. Across the whole study: Healthy Belgian adult donors included about 10 CMV-positive and 24 CMV-negative people.

In germline, CDR1 is KGHSH, CDR2 LQKENI. Losses at the gene ends were 6 bases for V and 3 bases for J; bases not matched to a gene: 6. The CDR3 is made up of 15 amino acids. This clone was recorded once. Its target is unknown. Single viable CD3+CD4+CD8-CD45RO+ cells were sorted as the memory CD4+ T cells. Serum IgG to CMV pp150, pp28, p38 and p52 defined serostatus. Only in-frame clones appear in the TCRdb table, and some are missing; sequencing was by immunoSEQ multiplex PCR. The table shows around 76,000 clones, with around 80% occurring only once. Study-level findings and limits: Repertoires predicted CMV serostatus with median bootstrapped AUC of about 0.95. Suggested: most of the CMV-linked TCR signature lies in CD4+ memory cells.

The TCR originated in an adult in good health and CMV-seropositive. Sequences were obtained from memory CD4+ T cells from blood. The chain uses TRBV18 and TRBJ1-5; 9 bases agree with TRBD1. The CDR3 nucleotides are TGTGCCAGCTCGGCGGGACAGGGAAACAATCAGCCCCAGCATTTT. As protein: CASSAGQGNNQPQHF. Supplemented by reference TRBV18 and TRBJ1-5, the full variable domain reads NAGVMQNPRHLVRRRGQEARLRCSPMKGHSHVYWYRQLPEEGLKFMVYLQKENIIDESGMPKERFSAEFPKEGPSILRIQQVVRGDSAAYFCASSAGQGNNQPQHFGDGTRLSIL.